The clone carrying this TCR beta chain was detected once. V lost 7 bases and J lost 0, with 13 bases in between. Looked up from germline, CDR1 is SNHLY and CDR2 is FYNNEI. This CDR3 is 14 amino acids long. This sample was included in a study of T cell responses to AZD1222 COVID-19 vaccine. TCRdb keeps only in-frame clones here, not all; method: immunoSEQ multiplex PCR. This sample yields 250,000 to 300,000 clones, of which around 92% are seen a single time; approximately 0.52% belongs to the top ten. This TCR came from an adult who received the AZD1222 COVID-19 vaccine. The chain is built from TRBV2 and TRBJ2-7; D gene unclear. The specimen was peripheral blood, collected 28 days after the second AZD1222 dose. CDR3 in amino acids: CASTKNSGSYEQYF. For the CDR3, the DNA is TGTGCCAGCACCAAGAATTCGGGCTCCTACGAGCAGTACTTC.